The next 27 T cell receptor beta chains were all read from a single sample in a study of T-cell reconstitution after alpha-beta-depleted transplantation in children. For TCRbeta, the library was prepared with unique molecular identifiers. Using its own MiXCR run on the PCR reads, TCRdb lists one record per CDR3 protein. This sample has nearly 550,000 distinct CDR3 sequences, with 15% to 20% found just once. The sequences come from PBMCs from the stem cell graft donor, collected from the stem cell graft. All receptors derive from a human donor who donated a stem cell graft to a child with acute lymphoblastic leukemia.

The chain joins TRBV10-3 to TRBJ2-5; D uncertain. The CDR3 loop spans 13 amino acids. In germline, CDR1 is ENHRY, CDR2 SYGVKD. Between the trimmed V and J ends, which lost 3 bases and 3 bases, there was a span of 8 bases. Written as DNA, the CDR3 is TGTGCCATCAGTGATTTTATGGAAGAGACCCAGTACTTC. Amino acid sequence: CAISDFMEETQYF.

The genes are TRBV25-1 and TRBJ1-3; D is unresolved. The CDR3 is 15 amino acids. The V end was cut by 2 bases, the J end by 5 bases, with 13 bases between. CDR1 MGHDK and CDR2 SYGVNS come from the germline V gene. The CDR3 bases are TGTGCCAGCAGTGAAAATATTAACAGCAGAAACACCATATATTTT. Protein sequence: CASSENINSRNTIYF.

The chain has TRBV20-1 and TRBJ2-1; possibly TRBD2 for D (6 bases). V was clipped by 2 bases and J by 3 bases, with 8 bases between them. CDR3 size: 13 residues. Germline-derived CDR1 and CDR2 are DFQATT and SNEGSKA (reference sequence). Written as DNA, the CDR3 is TGCAGTGCTAGACGGGAGCTCTACAATGAGCAGTTCTTC. Amino acids: CSARRELYNEQFF.

This rearrangement joins TRBV20-1 to TRBJ2-3; either TRBD1 or TRBD2 may fit D (5 bases each). CDR1 and CDR2 from the germline V gene are DFQATT and SNEGSKA (reference sequence). This CDR3 comprises 15 residues. V shed 3 bases and J shed 2 bases, with 15 bases lying between them. CDR3 in amino acids: CSARTPGTFTDTQYF. In nucleotides, the CDR3 is TGCAGTGCTAGGACCCCCGGGACCTTCACAGATACGCAGTATTTT.

The chain is built from TRBV27 and TRBJ1-4, with D tentatively TRBD1 (5 bases). From germline, CDR1 is MNHEY and CDR2 SMNVEV (reference sequence). V lost 3 bases to trimming and J lost 6 bases, with 11 bases between them. CDR3 length: 14 residues. CDR3 protein: CASSFRGGYEKLFF. CDR3 bases: TGTGCCAGCAGTTTTCGGGGGGGGTATGAAAAACTGTTTTTT.

In its sample, this clonotype was seen a few times. V usage is TRBV18 and J usage is TRBJ2-1; possibly TRBD2 for D (6 bases). Germline V gene sequence: CDR1 KGHSH, CDR2 LQKENI. V lost 11 bases and J lost 0, with 14 bases in between. The CDR3 is 14 amino acids. CDR3 in DNA: TGTGCCGGAGGGGAAAGTAGCTCCTACAATGAGCAGTTCTTC. Its translation: CAGGESSSYNEQFF.

This sequence joins TRBV11-2 and TRBJ2-3; TRBD2 might be the D (5 bases). Trimming removed 5 bases at V and 6 bases at J, with 15 bases between. This CDR3 is 14 amino acids long. The V gene's germline CDR1 is SGHAT and CDR2 FQNNGV. The CDR3 spells CASSLPDLVDTQYF. The CDR3, as DNA: TGTGCCAGCAGCCTTCCGGACTTGGTTGATACGCAGTATTTT.

The rearrangement uses TRBV20-1 and TRBJ2-7, with TRBD2 matching over 10 bases. Germline CDR1 DFQATT, CDR2 SNEGSKA (reference sequence). The CDR3 is 14 amino acids. With 5 bases clipped from V and 5 bases from J, the junction kept 9 bases outside the gene matches. The CDR3 nucleotides are TGCAGTGCTCCGCTCAGCGGGAGGGCCGACGAGCAGTACTTC. Translation gives CSAPLSGRADEQYF.

This clonotype has a count of ten or more. The chain has TRBV5-1 and TRBJ2-2; no firm D call. The V gene's germline CDR1 is SGHRS and CDR2 YFSETQ. The germline V and J ends were trimmed by 4 bases and 4 bases, with 14 bases remaining between them. The CDR3 length is 15 residues. The CDR3 nucleotides are TGCGCCAGCAGCCCCCCGGCGCCGACCACCGGGGAGCTGTTTTTT. Residues: CASSPPAPTTGELFF.

The chain is built from TRBV12-3 or TRBV12-4 and TRBJ2-1; D is undetermined. The CDR3 contains 11 residues. V dropped 3 bases and J dropped 8 bases, with 5 bases sitting between them. This CDR3 reads CASSFRHEQFF. The DNA for the CDR3 is TGTGCCAGCAGTTTCCGCCATGAGCAGTTCTTC.

This clonotype was detected a few times. The genes are TRBV27 and TRBJ1-6, with TRBD1 identical over 7 bases. CDR1 MNHEY and CDR2 SMNVEV come from the germline V gene (reference sequence). With 6 bases clipped from V and 7 bases from J, the junction kept 3 bases outside the gene matches. CDR3 size: 13 residues. Written as DNA, the CDR3 is TGTGCCAGCAGACAGGGGTGGAATTCACCCCTCCACTTT. This sequence encodes CASRQGWNSPLHF.

The J gene is TRBJ2-1, the V gene TRBV27; 10 nucleotides align to TRBD2. The CDR3 has 21 residues. Trimming took 6 bases from V and 0 from J; bases not matched to a gene: 20. Germline-derived CDR1 and CDR2 are MNHEY and SMNVEV (reference sequence). The CDR3 DNA follows: TGTGCCAGCAGCCAAACCGCCCTAGCGGGAGTCATCTCGAGCTCCTACAATGAGCAGTTCTTC. Residues: CASSQTALAGVISSSYNEQFF.

CDR3 region: CASTDSYEQYF. For the CDR3, the DNA is TGTGCCAGCACTGATTCCTACGAGCAGTACTTC. The chain couples TRBV27 to TRBJ2-7; the D is unclear. The length of the CDR3 is 11 residues. Germline assignment: CDR1 MNHEY and CDR2 SMNVEV (reference sequence). V was trimmed by 7 bases and J by 1 base, leaving 5 bases between them.

This clonotype was detected a few times. The CDR3 protein is CASRRTGLYGYTF. The CDR3 nucleotides read TGTGCCAGTCGCCGTACAGGGCTCTATGGCTACACCTTC. The chain links TRBV27 to TRBJ1-2, with D possibly matching TRBD1 (6 bases). The germline V gene encodes CDR1 MNHEY and CDR2 SMNVEV (reference sequence). The CDR3 runs 13 residues. V lost 9 bases and J 4 bases, leaving 15 bases between the germline ends.

This chain joins TRBV29-1 and TRBJ2-1; 9 nucleotides agree with TRBD1. The V segment lost 3 bases and the J segment 6 bases; nucleotides outside the gene matches: 3. The CDR3 extends over 13 amino acids. The germline V gene has CDR1 SQVTM and CDR2 ANQGSEA. In DNA, the CDR3 is TGCAGCGTTGACGGGACAGGGTTCAATGAGCAGTTCTTC. Encoded protein: CSVDGTGFNEQFF.

There are a few counts of this clonotype. The chain employs TRBV20-1 and TRBJ2-7; 7 nucleotides agree with TRBD2. V was clipped by 0 bases and J by 5 bases; unmatched bases: 7. CDR1 is DFQATT, CDR2 SNEGSKA, per germline (reference sequence). The length of the CDR3 is 14 residues. The CDR3 region is CSARDGGGVHEQYF. The CDR3 bases are TGCAGTGCTAGAGATGGTGGGGGGGTCCACGAGCAGTACTTC.

A few counts support this clonotype. This chain joins TRBV4-2 and TRBJ2-5; TRBD2 matches at 10 bases. This CDR3 is built from 18 residues. The trim removed 0 bases at V and 4 bases at J, leaving 11 bases unmatched. CDR1 and CDR2 (germline): LGHNA, YNFKEQ. The CDR3 sequence is CASSQDRVAGGWGETQYF. CDR3 DNA sequence: TGTGCCAGCAGCCAAGATAGGGTAGCGGGAGGTTGGGGAGAGACCCAGTACTTC.

This clonotype appeared a few times. V and J are TRBV18 and TRBJ2-5; possibly TRBD1 or TRBD2 for D (5 bases each). V was cut by 1 base and J by 0 bases, with 12 bases left in between. CDR1 is KGHSH and CDR2 is LQKENI in the germline V gene. CDR3 length equals 16 residues. The CDR3 reads CASSPRSGRYQETQYF. The CDR3, as DNA: TGTGCCAGCTCACCACGATCGGGACGGTACCAAGAGACCCAGTACTTC.

This clonotype has at least ten counts. The V and J genes are TRBV6-6 and TRBJ1-5; the D is unclear. The V end lost 0 bases, the J end lost 7 bases, and 4 bases lay between the germline ends. The length of the CDR3 is 12 residues. CDR1 and CDR2 from the germline V gene are MNHNY and SVGAGI (reference sequence). CDR3 amino acids: CASSYSRQPQHF. The CDR3 coding sequence is TGTGCCAGCAGTTACTCGCGCCAGCCCCAGCATTTT.

This clonotype was recorded a few times. V gene TRBV5-1 combines with J gene TRBJ2-7, with D possibly being TRBD2 (6 bases). CDR3 length equals 13 residues. Trimming pared 5 bases from V and 2 bases from J, leaving 11 bases between. The germline CDR1 and CDR2 sequences are SGHRS and YFSETQ. The CDR3 DNA reads as TGCGCCAGCAGGGGGACTTTCCCCTACGAGCAGTACTTC. Translating gives CASRGTFPYEQYF.

The chain links TRBV12-3 or TRBV12-4 to TRBJ2-1; tentatively, D is TRBD2 (6 bases). The CDR3 is 13 amino acids. The ends were cut back, 3 bases at V and 9 bases at J, with 12 bases in the middle. CDR3 protein: CASSFPSGGEQFF. The CDR3 nucleotides are TGTGCCAGCAGTTTCCCGTCCGGGGGTGAGCAGTTCTTC.

This chain joins TRBV29-1 and TRBJ2-2; TRBD2 matches at 11 bases. The ends lost 1 base at V and 6 bases at J; junction bases unmatched: 1. The germline CDR1 and CDR2 sequences are SQVTM and ANQGSEA. The CDR3 spans 14 residues. CDR3 residues: CSVEALAGAGELFF. CDR3 DNA sequence: TGCAGCGTTGAAGCACTAGCGGGAGCCGGGGAGCTGTTTTTT.

The table lists this clonotype with a few counts. CDR3: CASSQGPEAFF. CDR3 bases: TGTGCCAGCAGTCAGGGGCCTGAAGCTTTCTTT. The V gene is TRBV27, the J gene TRBJ1-1, with D possibly being TRBD1 (6 bases). This CDR3 has 11 residues. Germline lookup yields CDR1 MNHEY and CDR2 SMNVEV (reference sequence). V lost 5 bases, J lost 6 bases, and 7 bases lay in between.

There are many counts of this clonotype. The chain combines TRBV19 with TRBJ2-7, with 7 bases matching TRBD2. The CDR3 covers 12 residues. Germline V lookup: CDR1 LNHDA, CDR2 SQIVND (reference sequence). V was clipped by 10 bases and J by 2 bases; unmatched bases: 5. The CDR3 DNA is TGTGCCACAAGGGAGGGTACCTACGAGCAGTACTTC. Translated: CATREGTYEQYF. Drawing the rest from reference TRBV19 and TRBJ2-7, the complete variable domain is DGGITQSPKYLFRKEGQNVTLSCEQNLNHDAMYWYRQDPGQGLRLIYYSQIVNDFQKGDIAEGYSVSREKKESFPLTVTSAQKNPTAFYLCATREGTYEQYFGPGTRLTVT.

The V call is TRBV29-1, the J call TRBJ2-3, with unresolved D. The CDR3 is 12 residues long. The ends were cut back, 7 bases at V and 1 base at J, with 9 bases in the middle. Looked up from germline, CDR1 is SQVTM and CDR2 is ANQGSEA. This chain's CDR3 is CSAIVGTDTQYF. CDR3 sequence (DNA): TGCAGCGCGATCGTAGGCACAGATACGCAGTATTTT.

This chain links TRBV27 with TRBJ2-6, with D uncertain. The V end was cut by 3 bases, the J end by 0 bases, with 6 bases between. This CDR3 has 15 residues. Germline lookup yields CDR1 MNHEY and CDR2 SMNVEV (reference sequence). DNA for the CDR3: TGTGCCAGCAGTTTTTCTGACTCTGGGGCCAACGTCCTGACTTTC. Translating gives CASSFSDSGANVLTF.

The chain carries TRBV7-8 and TRBJ2-5; D unclear. The CDR3 is 15 amino acids. V dropped 4 bases and J dropped 4 bases, with 16 bases sitting between them. The germline gives CDR1 SGHVS, CDR2 FQNEAQ. CDR3 nucleotides: TGTGCCAGCAGCTCTGAAGACTTTAGAGGAGAGACCCAGTACTTC. Translation gives CASSSEDFRGETQYF.